This T cell receptor beta chain was sequenced for a study of T-cell memory formation after mild COVID-19. General observations from the study: Mostly located in CM and EM were contracting CD4+ clones, with contracting CD8+ clones located in EMRA.

TCRdb processed the 5' RACE reads anew with MiXCR; each CDR3 protein has one entry. Of around 140,000 distinct CDR3 sequences in the sample, around 27% were seen once. Details on this clonotype: Its antigen is not identified.

Looked up from germline, CDR1 is SGHRS and CDR2 is YFSETQ. V gave up 4 bases and J gave up 0 bases, with 18 bases separating them. The CDR3 covers 17 residues. The chain couples TRBV5-1 to TRBJ2-3, with D maybe TRBD2 (6 bases). The clonotype comes from an adult woman who had mild COVID-19 (a few samples of this study predate the infection). Cell type and time point are not known. The sequenced material came from PBMCs or a T cell subset sorted from them (not recorded which). The CDR3 here is CASSPRLGPASTDTQYF. The DNA of the CDR3 is TGCGCCAGCAGCCCTCGACTAGGGCCCGCTAGCACAGATACGCAGTATTTT.